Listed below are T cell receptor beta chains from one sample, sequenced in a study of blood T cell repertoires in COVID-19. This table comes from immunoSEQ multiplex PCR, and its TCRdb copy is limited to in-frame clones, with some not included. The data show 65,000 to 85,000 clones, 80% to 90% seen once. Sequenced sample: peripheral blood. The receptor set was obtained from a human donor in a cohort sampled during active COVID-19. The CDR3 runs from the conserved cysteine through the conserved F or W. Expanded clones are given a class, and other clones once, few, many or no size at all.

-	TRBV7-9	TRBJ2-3	CASTKGGGLKDTQYF
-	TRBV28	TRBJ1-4	CASSLIRNPKKLFF
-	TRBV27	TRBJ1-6	CATKRDRAIPSYNSPLHF
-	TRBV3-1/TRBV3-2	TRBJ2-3	CASSQDLSVTSTDTQYF
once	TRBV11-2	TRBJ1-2	CASSEQGQNYGYTF
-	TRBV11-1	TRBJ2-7	CASSPQGSYEQYF
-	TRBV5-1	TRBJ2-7	CASSSAGGREQYF
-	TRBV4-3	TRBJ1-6	CASSLRTGAGSYNSPLHF
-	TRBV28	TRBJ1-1	CASSLEREAFF
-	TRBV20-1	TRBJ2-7	CSAEGEREQYF
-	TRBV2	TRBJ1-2	CAGRVTGTGGVEGYTF
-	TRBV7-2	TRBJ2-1	CASSLVGALDEQFF
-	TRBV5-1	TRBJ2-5	CASSLVPTGSAGQETQYF
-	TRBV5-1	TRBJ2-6	CASSRSGFGANVLTF
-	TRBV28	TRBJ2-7	CASSPRSDSAEQYF
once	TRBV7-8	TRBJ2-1	CASSVGQATSYNEQFF
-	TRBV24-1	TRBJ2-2	CATRTSGITGELFF
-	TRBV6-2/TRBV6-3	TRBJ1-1	CASSYSTGRVNTEAFF
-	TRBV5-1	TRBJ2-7	CASSPQGQARGEQYF
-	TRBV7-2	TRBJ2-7	CASSLFLAGGREQYF
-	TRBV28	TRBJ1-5	CASRADRPDEHF
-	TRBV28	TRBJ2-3	CASSSEGSGRDTQYF
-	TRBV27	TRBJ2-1	CASSLKFRPTAYNEQFF
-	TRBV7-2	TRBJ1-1	CASSPYMETEAFF
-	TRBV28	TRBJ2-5	CASTFGGAGKTQYF
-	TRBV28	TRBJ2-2	CASSFGTGELFF
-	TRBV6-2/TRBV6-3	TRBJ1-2	CASSYIGQPYGYTF
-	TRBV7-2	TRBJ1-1	CASSLSVGAEAFF
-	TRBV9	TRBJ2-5	CASSVGTGWRTQYF
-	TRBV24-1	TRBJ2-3	CATSEGLAGVSPTDTQYF
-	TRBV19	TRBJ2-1	CASSVSGREQFF
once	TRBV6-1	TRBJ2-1	CASSEVTSRSYNEQFF